A selection of T cell receptor beta chains follows, all from one sample in a study of shared clonotypes between healthy human individuals. Data came from immunoSEQ multiplex PCR; TCRdb stores just in-frame clones and leaves some out. The sample lists about 2.3 million clones, less than 95% seen once, with around 0.35% in the top ten. The material sequenced was naive CD4+ T cells from PBMCs. The receptors here all came from a man aged 18 to 29 in good health. Some clones in this sample may be carry-over from other donors' samples. Both conserved end residues are part of each CDR3. D genes are given only for firm matches. Size is stated for part of the rows, as once, few or many counts, or as a class when the clone is expanded.

d_call	v_call	clone_size	j_call	cdr3_nt	cdr3_aa
NA	TRBV4-2	NA	TRBJ2-5	TGTGCCAGCAGCCAAGAAGGCCGGGAGACCCAGTACTTC	CASSQEGRETQYF
TRBD2	TRBV25-1	NA	TRBJ2-5	TGTGCCAGCAGTGAATGGGAGACTAGCGGGAGGGCCGGAGAGACCCAGTACTTC	CASSEWETSGRAGETQYF
TRBD2	TRBV15	NA	TRBJ2-1	TGTGCCACCGGGACTAGCGGTTACAATGAGCAGTTCTTC	CATGTSGYNEQFF
TRBD1	TRBV9	NA	TRBJ2-7	TGTGCCAGCAGCTCGACAGGGCTCTCCTACGAGCAGTACTTC	CASSSTGLSYEQYF
NA	TRBV5-1	NA	TRBJ2-1	TGCGCCAGCAGCAACTTTGGTGAGCAGTTCTTC	CASSNFGEQFF
NA	TRBV6-1	once	TRBJ2-3	TGTGCCAGCAGTGACGGGCAGGGAAGGGCAGATACGCAGTATTTT	CASSDGQGRADTQYF
NA	TRBV20-1	NA	TRBJ2-1	TGCAGTGCATTCCACAATGAGCAGTTCTTC	CSAFHNEQFF
NA	TRBV6-1	once	TRBJ2-2	TGTGCCAGCAGTGAAGCGGGCCCGGGCACCGGGGAGCTGTTTTTT	CASSEAGPGTGELFF
NA	TRBV28	NA	TRBJ1-5	TGTGCCAGCAGCCGTGGGGCTGGGCGGGGCAATCAGCCCCAGCATTTT	CASSRGAGRGNQPQHF
NA	TRBV5-1	NA	TRBJ2-6	TGCGCCAGCAGCTTGGTCGCTTCTGGGGCCAACGTCCTGACTTTC	CASSLVASGANVLTF
TRBD1	TRBV5-1	NA	TRBJ2-1	TGCGCCAGCAGAAGAAGGACAGGCGACAATGAGCAGTTCTTC	CASRRRTGDNEQFF
TRBD2	TRBV5-1	NA	TRBJ2-1	TGCGCCAGCAGCCTCGGGAGGGCCGCGTACTATGAGCAGTTCTTC	CASSLGRAAYYEQFF
NA	TRBV19	NA	TRBJ1-2	TGTGCCAGTTACTCAGGGTACCCCGGCTATGGCTACACCTTC	CASYSGYPGYGYTF
NA	TRBV28	NA	TRBJ1-2	TGTGCCAGCAGTTTTAGGCTACAGTCCTATGGCTACACCTTC	CASSFRLQSYGYTF
NA	TRBV7-3	NA	TRBJ2-2	TGTGCCAGCAGCTTATTGAACAGGGCGAACACCGGGGAGCTGTTTTTT	CASSLLNRANTGELFF
NA	TRBV27	NA	TRBJ1-5	TGTGCCAGCAGTTTATCCGCTCTGGGAGTGGGTCAGCCCCAGCATTTT	CASSLSALGVGQPQHF
NA	TRBV7-8	NA	TRBJ2-2	TGTGCCAGCAGCCGTAGGGGGGTTCACACCGGGGAGCTGTTTTTT	CASSRRGVHTGELFF
NA	TRBV29-1	NA	TRBJ1-4	TGCAGCGTTGAAGATAAAACAACTAATGAAAAACTGTTTTTT	CSVEDKTTNEKLFF
NA	TRBV18	NA	TRBJ1-1	TGTGCCAGCTCACCAAGTACCCCTAACGCACAGGCGAACACTGAAGCTTTCTTT	CASSPSTPNAQANTEAFF
NA	TRBV30	NA	TRBJ1-1	TGTGCCTGGAGCAAGTCCCGGGAAGCTTTCTTT	CAWSKSREAFF
NA	TRBV6-5	NA	TRBJ2-1	TGTGCCAGCCTCGATGCCGGCAGGGGCTACAATGAGCAGTTCTTC	CASLDAGRGYNEQFF
TRBD2	TRBV7-3	NA	TRBJ2-1	TGTGCCAGCAGCTTAATGGGGCTAGCGGGAGGCGATGAGCAGTTCTTC	CASSLMGLAGGDEQFF
TRBD1	TRBV28	NA	TRBJ2-7	TGTGCCAGCAGTTCCCTTCCAGGGGGCAAATCCTACGAGCAGTACTTC	CASSSLPGGKSYEQYF
TRBD2	TRBV5-1	NA	TRBJ2-2	TGCGCCAGCAGCTTCTTAGCGGGAGCAGGCACCGGGGAGCTGTTTTTT	CASSFLAGAGTGELFF
NA	TRBV7-9	NA	TRBJ1-6	TGTGCCAGCAGCGTACAGGCGGATAATTCACCCCTCCACTTT	CASSVQADNSPLHF
NA	TRBV28	NA	TRBJ1-2	TGTGCCAGCAGTTTCGGGGGTCTGTCTCGGTATGGCTACACCTTC	CASSFGGLSRYGYTF
NA	TRBV4-1	few	TRBJ1-4	TGCGCCAGCAGCCCCGAATCCCTTGGGGGGGAAAAACTGTTTTTT	CASSPESLGGEKLFF
NA	TRBV14	NA	TRBJ2-7	TGTGCCAGCAGCCTCCACCACGCGGGGCCGAGGTACGAGCAGTACTTC	CASSLHHAGPRYEQYF
TRBD2	TRBV19	NA	TRBJ2-2	TGTGCCAGTAGTACCCTAGCGGGTCTCAGGGAGCTGTTTTTT	CASSTLAGLRELFF
TRBD1	TRBV6-5	NA	TRBJ2-3	TGTGCCAGCAGTTACCGTATGGACAGGGGTACGCAGTATTTT	CASSYRMDRGTQYF
NA	TRBV2	NA	TRBJ1-4	TGTGCCAGCAGTGAAGCAGGGGCCGCTGGGAAACTGTTTTTT	CASSEAGAAGKLFF
NA	TRBV5-1	NA	TRBJ1-1	TGCGCCAGCAGCTTGTTGCAGGGGAACACTGAAGCTTTCTTT	CASSLLQGNTEAFF
TRBD2	TRBV18	NA	TRBJ2-5	TGTGCCAGCTCACGTGCTAGCGGGGGACAAGAGACCCAGTACTTC	CASSRASGGQETQYF
NA	TRBV7-3	NA	TRBJ2-3	TGTGCCAGCAGCTTCAGCGTCGCAGATACGCAGTATTTT	CASSFSVADTQYF
TRBD2	TRBV6-6	NA	TRBJ2-1	TGTGCCAGCAGAGGGACTAGCGGAAACAATGAGCAGTTCTTC	CASRGTSGNNEQFF
NA	TRBV30	NA	TRBJ2-4	TGTGCCTGGAGTGTATGGGGTAACTTTATCACATCCGCAGCCAAAAACATTCAGTACTTC	CAWSVWGNFITSAAKNIQYF
NA	TRBV10-3	NA	TRBJ2-5	TGTGCCATCATGGGCACCTTACAAGAGACCCAGTACTTC	CAIMGTLQETQYF
TRBD1	TRBV6-5	NA	TRBJ1-5	TGTGCCAGCAGTTATTCCCACAGGGGTCTACAGCCCCAGCATTTT	CASSYSHRGLQPQHF
NA	TRBV10-3	NA	TRBJ2-1	TGTGCCATCAGTGCTCCGGGACTTCTCGACAATGAGCAGTTCTTC	CAISAPGLLDNEQFF
NA	TRBV18	NA	TRBJ2-5	TGTGCCAGCTCACCAACCTCTAGGGCTCGGGAGGAGACCCAGTACTTC	CASSPTSRAREETQYF
NA	TRBV6-6	NA	TRBJ1-2	TGTGCCAGCAGTTACCGGCAGGAGTATGGCTACACCTTC	CASSYRQEYGYTF
NA	TRBV5-4	NA	TRBJ1-3	TGTGCCGCCTCCAAGGGGGCTGGAAACACCATATATTTT	CAASKGAGNTIYF
TRBD1	TRBV5-1	once	TRBJ2-7	TGCGCCAGCAGCCTGGGACAGGGGGGAGGAGAGCAGTACTTC	CASSLGQGGGEQYF
TRBD2	TRBV18	NA	TRBJ2-7	TGTGCCAGCTCACTTCCGGGACTAGCGCCCGCCGTGCAGTACTTC	CASSLPGLAPAVQYF
TRBD2	TRBV4-1	NA	TRBJ2-3	TGCGCCAGCAGCCAAGGGCTAGCGGGAGTGGTTCAAGCTGATACGCAGTATTTT	CASSQGLAGVVQADTQYF
NA	TRBV6-5	NA	TRBJ1-5	TGTGCCAGCAGTTACAGTCGAGTTTATCAGCCCCAGCATTTT	CASSYSRVYQPQHF
TRBD1	TRBV6-5	NA	TRBJ2-2	TGTGCCAGTCGGGACAGGGGGCTTACTGGGGAGCTGTTTTTT	CASRDRGLTGELFF
NA	TRBV5-4	NA	TRBJ2-6	TGTGCCAGCAGCTTGGTCGCATCTCTGGGCGCCAACGTCCTGACTTTC	CASSLVASLGANVLTF
NA	TRBV6-1	NA	TRBJ1-1	TGTGCCAGCAGACTCAGGGGGAACACTGAAGCTTTCTTT	CASRLRGNTEAFF
NA	TRBV12-1	once	TRBJ2-1	TGTGCCAGCAGCTTTGGGTCCTACAATGAGCAGTTCTTC	CASSFGSYNEQFF
NA	TRBV5-1	NA	TRBJ1-2	TGCGCCAGCAGCCCGGAAGGGACACTTTATGACTATGGCTACACCTTC	CASSPEGTLYDYGYTF